The next 19 T cell receptor beta chains were all read from a single sample in a study of shared clonotypes between healthy human individuals. Selected positively for CCR7 and CD45RO-negative, naive CD8 cells excluded terminally differentiated effector memory CD45RA+ cells. The data were produced by immunoSEQ multiplex PCR, yet TCRdb's version contains in-frame clones alone and is incomplete. The sample lists roughly 2,000,000 clones, just under 95% occurring once. Sequenced material: naive CD8+ T cells from PBMCs. These receptors came from a young man in good health. Some clones in this sample may be carry-over from other donors' samples.

The rearrangement joins TRBV9 to TRBJ2-3; D may be TRBD2 (5 bases). The CDR3 spans 15 residues. V was clipped by 0 bases and J by 4 bases, with 12 bases between them. Germline V gives CDR1 SGDLS, CDR2 YYNGEE. The CDR3 DNA reads as TGTGCCAGCAGCGTAGGGGGAGACCCGCCAGATACGCAGTATTTT. Residues: CASSVGGDPPDTQYF.

V usage is TRBV10-3 and J usage is TRBJ2-1; a possible D gene is TRBD2 (5 bases). V was cut by 4 bases and J by 0 bases, with 16 bases left in between. Germline assignment: CDR1 ENHRY and CDR2 SYGVKD. The CDR3 has 17 amino acids. The CDR3 loop is CAISAGLIQDSYNEQFF. The CDR3 nucleotides are TGTGCCATCAGTGCTGGACTGATCCAAGACTCCTACAATGAGCAGTTCTTC.

The V call is TRBV27, the J call TRBJ2-7; 12 nucleotides agree with TRBD2. After removal of 6 bases from V and 1 base from J, the junction contained 13 bases not matched to a gene. Germline-derived CDR1 and CDR2 are MNHEY and SMNVEV (reference sequence). The CDR3 has 18 residues. In DNA form, the CDR3 reads TGTGCCAGCAGCCCACGTCGACTAGCGGGAGACCTGTCCTACGAGCAGTACTTC. Translated, it gives CASSPRRLAGDLSYEQYF.

This chain links TRBV14 with TRBJ2-3; 11 bases agree with TRBD2. Germline V gene lookup returns CDR1 SGHDN and CDR2 FVKESK. With V trimmed by 0 bases and J by 7 bases, 9 bases remained unmatched. This CDR3 has 17 residues. DNA of the CDR3: TGTGCCAGCAGCCAAGAACTAGCGGGAGTGGTCTATTATACGCAGTATTTT. It translates to CASSQELAGVVYYTQYF.

A remark on this clone: Distinct nucleotide sequences in the sample also encode this CDR3. This rearrangement joins TRBV19 to TRBJ1-1; the D is unclear. V shed 1 base and J shed 4 bases, with 7 bases lying between them. The CDR3 has 13 residues. Germline V gives CDR1 LNHDA, CDR2 SQIVND (reference sequence). In DNA form, the CDR3 reads TGTGCCAGTAGTATAGGGGAAGGCACTGAAGCTTTCTTT. Protein: CASSIGEGTEAFF.

This chain connects TRBV4-1 to TRBJ1-2, with a weak D call TRBD1 (6 bases). Germline assignment: CDR1 MGHRA and CDR2 YSYEKL. This CDR3 is built from 15 residues. Trimming took off 0 bases at V and 8 bases at J, with 16 bases between the two ends. CDR3 in DNA: TGCGCCAGCAGCCAAGAAGCTAACAGGGAGGACGGCTACACCTTC. Its translation is CASSQEANREDGYTF.

This clone turned up a few times. This chain connects TRBV6-1 to TRBJ1-5; D ambiguous. CDR1 and CDR2 (germline): MNHNS, SASEGT. This CDR3 is built from 13 residues. V was clipped by 7 bases and J by 2 bases, with 9 bases between them. The CDR3 here is CASIESGNQPQHF. CDR3 in DNA: TGTGCCAGCATCGAGAGCGGCAATCAGCCCCAGCATTTT.

This chain connects TRBV28 to TRBJ1-2, with 9 bases aligning to TRBD1. Germline CDR1 MDHEN, CDR2 SYDVKM. The CDR3 runs to 14 residues. V dropped 6 bases and J dropped 8; count of bases not matched to a gene: 10. The CDR3 DNA follows: TGTGCCAGCAGAACCCTGATGGACAGGGGCGGCTACACCTTC. The encoded protein is CASRTLMDRGGYTF.

This clone was seen just once. This specimen includes other DNA sequences encoding the same CDR3. The chain joins TRBV19 to TRBJ2-7; 7 bases fit TRBD1. Trimming removed 3 bases from V and 2 bases from J; junction bases left unmatched: 1. The CDR3 runs to 13 residues. Per the germline V gene, CDR1 is LNHDA and CDR2 is SQIVND (reference sequence). CDR3 sequence reads: CASSIQGAYEQYF. CDR3 DNA: TGTGCCAGTAGTATCCAGGGGGCCTACGAGCAGTACTTC.

The CDR3 spells CASSYSPGGELFF. The CDR3, as DNA: TGTGCCAGCAGTTACTCCCCCGGCGGGGAGCTGTTTTTT. V gene TRBV6-5 combines with J gene TRBJ2-2; D ambiguous. From germline, CDR1 is MNHEY and CDR2 SVGAGI. V gave up 0 bases and J gave up 7 bases, with 6 bases separating them. The CDR3 covers 13 residues.

This chain uses TRBV5-8 with TRBJ2-1, with 12 bases fitting TRBD1. This CDR3 has 16 amino acids. Germline V gives CDR1 SGHTS, CDR2 YDEGEE. V trimming: 3 bases; J trimming: 4 bases; junction bases outside the gene matches: 5. The DNA of the CDR3 is TGTGCCAGCAGCTCCGGGACAGGGGGCTGGTACAATGAGCAGTTCTTC. Translating gives CASSSGTGGWYNEQFF.

V gene TRBV9 combines with J gene TRBJ2-1; 8 nucleotides match TRBD1. Trimming at V came to 4 bases and at J to 8 bases, leaving 11 bases not matched to a gene. CDR1 is SGDLS and CDR2 is YYNGEE in the germline V gene. The CDR3 is 15 amino acids. The CDR3: CASSLTGVVMYEQFF. The CDR3 DNA sequence: TGTGCCAGCAGCTTGACAGGGGTCGTGATGTATGAGCAGTTCTTC.

The J gene is TRBJ2-1, the V gene TRBV10-2, with TRBD2 matching 7 bases. The V and J ends lost 3 bases and 9 bases, in that order; junction bases with no gene match: 11. Germline CDR1 reads WSHSY; CDR2 reads SAAADI. This CDR3 contains 15 residues. CDR3: CASSDSSGGPGEQFF. CDR3 DNA sequence: TGCGCCAGCAGTGATTCCTCGGGAGGACCCGGTGAGCAGTTCTTC.

The genes are TRBV4-1 and TRBJ2-5; the D gene is possibly TRBD2 (5 bases). The V gene lost 0 bases and the J gene lost 2 bases, with 10 bases spanning the gap. The CDR3 runs 15 residues. Germline CDR1 reads MGHRA; CDR2 reads YSYEKL. The CDR3 spells CASSQDGRDQETQYF. The CDR3 region has the DNA TGCGCCAGCAGCCAAGATGGACGGGATCAAGAGACCCAGTACTTC.

The chain links TRBV7-9 to TRBJ2-3; TRBD2 might be the D (6 bases). V shed 4 bases and J shed 1 base, with 18 bases lying between them. This CDR3 is 17 amino acids long. CDR1 and CDR2 (germline): SEHNR, FQNEAQ (reference sequence). The DNA of the CDR3 is TGTGCCAGCAGCTCCCCGCGAGGAGGGAGCCGCACAGATACGCAGTATTTT. It is translated as CASSSPRGGSRTDTQYF.

The chain has TRBV7-2 and TRBJ1-3, with D hard to call. CDR3 length equals 17 residues. CDR1 and CDR2 (germline): SGHTA, FQGNSA. V lost 0 bases to trimming and J lost 2 bases, with 14 bases between them. The CDR3 loop is CASSLAGVLAAGNTIYF. CDR3 sequence (DNA): TGTGCCAGCAGCTTAGCCGGCGTTCTGGCGGCTGGAAACACCATATATTTT.

Comments on this clone: The junction departs from the called germline gene at one end, perhaps through a read error. J is TRBJ2-1 and V is TRBV27; D possibly corresponds to TRBD2 (6 bases). Germline V gene data show CDR1 as MNHEY and CDR2 as SMNVEV (reference sequence). CDR3 length: 16 residues. The CDR3 region has the DNA TGTGCCAGCAGTCCCCCGGCGTGGGACTCCCACAATGAGCAGTTCTTC. This sequence encodes CASSPPAWDSHNEQFF.

The chain links TRBV21-1 to TRBJ1-2. TRBV21-1 is an annotated pseudogene. The CDR3 has 15 amino acids. The CDR3 loop is CASSKARRGSYGYTF. CDR3 sequence (DNA): TGTGCCAGCAGCAAAGCCCGGAGAGGGTCCTATGGCTACACCTTC.

The chain recombines TRBV5-1 with TRBJ2-5; TRBD2 matches 9 bases. The CDR3 covers 19 residues. Germline V gene data show CDR1 as SGHRS and CDR2 as YFSETQ. Trimming at V came to 7 bases and at J to 2 bases, leaving 21 bases not matched to a gene. CDR3 amino acids: CASGLGVAGVLKTQETQYF. The CDR3 DNA follows: TGCGCCAGCGGTCTCGGGGTAGCGGGAGTACTAAAAACGCAAGAGACCCAGTACTTC.